Following are 2 T cell receptor beta chains from one sample sequenced in a study of T cell responses to AZD1222 COVID-19 vaccine. The repertoire was sequenced with immunoSEQ multiplex PCR; TCRdb's copy has only in-frame clones and lacks some. The sample has about 130,000 clones, approximately 84% seen once. Material: peripheral blood, obtained on day 0 of AZD1222 vaccination. These receptors all come from an adult in good health.

This clone was recorded a few times. This chain connects TRBV3-1 (or the pseudogene TRBV3-2) to TRBJ1-1; no reliable D call. Trimming removed 1 base at V and 7 bases at J, with 10 bases between. This CDR3 region has 13 residues. CDR1 is LGHDT and CDR2 is YNNKEL in the germline V gene (reference sequence). The CDR3 nucleotides are TGTGCCAGCAGCCAAGGCAGAGGCTTTGAAGCTTTCTTT. Translating gives CASSQGRGFEAFF.

The rearrangement uses TRBV28 and TRBJ2-7; TRBD2 matches at 9 bases. Germline V gene data show CDR1 as MDHEN and CDR2 as SYDVKM. After removal of 5 bases from V and 1 base from J, the junction contained 0 bases not matched to a gene. This CDR3 has 13 amino acids. CDR3 in DNA: TGTGCCAGCAGTCTAGCGGGGTCCTACGAGCAGTACTTC. Translated, it gives CASSLAGSYEQYF.